The 6 T cell receptor beta chains presented below share a single source sample, sequenced in a study of blood T cells in healthy people across ages. A second PCR of 7 to 11 cycles used a sample-barcoded 5' primer and a J-beta primer mix. TCRdb independently ran MiXCR on the 5' RACE reads; one entry per CDR3 protein. In the table there are about a million distinct CDR3 sequences, roughly 47% of which are singletons. Input material: blood. All receptors come from an older woman in good health.

In this sample, this clonotype turned up a few times. The chain links TRBV6-5 to TRBJ2-5, with TRBD1 identical over 8 bases. Germline-derived CDR1 and CDR2 are MNHEY and SVGAGI. V was pared by 2 bases and J by 4 bases, with 6 bases of the junction left unmatched. This CDR3 has 15 amino acids. Written as DNA, the CDR3 is TGTGCCAGCAGTTACACAACAGGGGGTTCAGAGACCCAGTACTTC. Translation: CASSYTTGGSETQYF.

This chain links TRBV6-1 with TRBJ2-3; D gene ambiguous. This CDR3 region has 16 residues. Germline CDR1 is MNHNS and CDR2 is SASEGT. Trimming left V 2 bases short and J 2 bases short, with 14 bases between. CDR3 sequence (DNA): TGTGCCAGCAGTGAACGGGCTGGCGGATTCACAGATACGCAGTATTTT. This encodes CASSERAGGFTDTQYF.

This chain uses TRBV2 with TRBJ1-1, with TRBD1 matching 9 bases. Germline V gives CDR1 SNHLY, CDR2 FYNNEI. The V segment lost 6 bases and the J segment 4 bases; nucleotides outside the gene matches: 6. The CDR3 loop spans 14 amino acids. Here the CDR3 reads CASRSGQGLTEAFF. CDR3 nucleotides: TGTGCCAGCAGATCGGGACAGGGACTCACTGAAGCTTTCTTT.

The V and J genes are TRBV28 and TRBJ2-5; a possible D gene is TRBD1 (6 bases). The CDR3 is 15 residues long. The germline V gene encodes CDR1 MDHEN and CDR2 SYDVKM. Trimming removed 3 bases at V and 5 bases at J, with 16 bases between. In DNA, the CDR3 is TGTGCCAGCAGTTTTTTCAGCAGGGGTTGGGAGACCCAGTACTTC. As protein: CASSFFSRGWETQYF.

The chain employs TRBV24-1 and TRBJ2-7, with 8 nucleotides matching TRBD1. The J call is in doubt because the DNA end fits TRBJ2-5 better. This CDR3 region has 12 residues. Looked up from germline, CDR1 is KGHDR and CDR2 is SFDVKD. The CDR3 here is CATSRTGRTQYF. For the CDR3, the DNA is TGTGCCACCAGTAGGACAGGGCGGACCCAGTACTTC.

A word on this clonotype: A clone one base away is much larger, so this may be a read error. This chain joins TRBV10-3 and TRBJ1-2; D is unresolved. The germline gives CDR1 ENHRY, CDR2 SYGVKD. V was cut by 4 bases and J by 3 bases, with 9 bases left in between. This CDR3 has 13 residues. The CDR3 here is CAISVDGDYGYTF. As DNA, the CDR3 is TGTGCCATCAGTGTGGACGGAGACTATGGCTACACCTTC.